This T cell receptor beta chain derives from a study of cytomegalovirus exposure and HLA in healthy donors. Looking at the study overall: Of all 400 or so donors who were genotyped, around 82% belonged to the Caucasian-associated ancestry cluster.

The V and J ends lost 10 bases and 4 bases, in that order; junction bases with no gene match: 12. Per the germline V gene, CDR1 is MNHEY and CDR2 is SMNVEV (reference sequence). This CDR3 contains 15 residues. A multiplex PCR was run with 60 Vbeta primers and 13 Jbeta primers. The table came from immunoSEQ multiplex PCR; TCRdb's copy has only in-frame clones and leaves some out. This sample has some 120,000 clones; 82% occur once, and the top ten carry around 10%. Findings and caveats of the study: Per a prior analysis, the majority of TCR beta V segments were productive roughly 87% or roughly 30% of the time. TRBV6-2, TRBV6-3 and some other V segments were excluded as indistinguishable.

On this clone itself: Its antigen is not identified.

V gene TRBV27 combines with J gene TRBJ2-1; 8 bases agree with TRBD2. Sequences were obtained from PBMCs. The clonotype comes from a male donor in good health and CMV-seropositive. The CDR3 spells CATVGGETPYNEQFF. CDR3 in DNA: TGTGCCACCGTCGGGGGGGAGACCCCTTACAATGAGCAGTTCTTC.